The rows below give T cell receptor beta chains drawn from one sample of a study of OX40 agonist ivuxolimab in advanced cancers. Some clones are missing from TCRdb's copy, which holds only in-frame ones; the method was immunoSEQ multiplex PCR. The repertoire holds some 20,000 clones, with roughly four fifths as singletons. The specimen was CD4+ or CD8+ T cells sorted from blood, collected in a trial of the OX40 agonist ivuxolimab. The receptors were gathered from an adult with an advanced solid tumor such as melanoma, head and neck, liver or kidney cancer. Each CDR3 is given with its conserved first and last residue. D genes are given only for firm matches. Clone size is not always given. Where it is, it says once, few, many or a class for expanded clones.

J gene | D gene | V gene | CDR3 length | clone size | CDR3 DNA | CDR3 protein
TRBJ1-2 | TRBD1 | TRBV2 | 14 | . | TGTGCCAGCAGTGAAGTCAGGACAGGGGTCGGCTACACCTTC | CASSEVRTGVGYTF
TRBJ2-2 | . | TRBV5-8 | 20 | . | TGTGCCAGCAGCCGAATTAACTATTTCAGTATTATCGGGACCACCGGGGAGCTGTTTTTT | CASSRINYFSIIGTTGELFF
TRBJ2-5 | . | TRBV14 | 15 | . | TGTGCCAGCAGCCGAAACTCCGGGGTCCAAGAGACCCAGTACTTC | CASSRNSGVQETQYF
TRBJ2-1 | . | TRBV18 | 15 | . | TGTGCCAGCTCACTGACACCGGGCCGAGGGGATGAGCAGTTCTTC | CASSLTPGRGDEQFF
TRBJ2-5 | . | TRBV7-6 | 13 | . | TGTGCCAGCACGGTCGCGTACCAAGAGACCCAGTACTTC | CASTVAYQETQYF
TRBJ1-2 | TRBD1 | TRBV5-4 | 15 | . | TGTGCCAGCAGGGGGGGACAGAGTCGTAACTATGGCTACACCTTC | CASRGGQSRNYGYTF
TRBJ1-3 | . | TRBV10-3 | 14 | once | TGTGCCATCAGTGAGAGGGGAGTCGGAAACACCATATATTTT | CAISERGVGNTIYF
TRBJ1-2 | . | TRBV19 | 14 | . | TGTGCCAGTAGTAAGGGCAGCGAGAACTATGGCTACACCTTC | CASSKGSENYGYTF
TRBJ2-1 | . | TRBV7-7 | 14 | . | TGTGCCAGCAGCTTATTACAGGACCACAATGAGCAGTTCTTC | CASSLLQDHNEQFF
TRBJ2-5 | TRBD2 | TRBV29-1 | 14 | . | TGCAGCGGCCGACTAGCGGGAGGGGTTGAGACCCAGTACTTC | CSGRLAGGVETQYF
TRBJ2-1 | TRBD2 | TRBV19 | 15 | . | TGTGCCAGTACCCTCGCGGGGGGGCGGGCCAATGAGCAGTTCTTC | CASTLAGGRANEQFF
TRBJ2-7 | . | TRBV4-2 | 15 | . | TGTGCCAGCAGCCAGGAGGGAAGGGGCCCCTACGAGCAGTACTTC | CASSQEGRGPYEQYF
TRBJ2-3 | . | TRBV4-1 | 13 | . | TGCGCCAGCAGCCAAGCTCTCACAGATACGCAGTATTTT | CASSQALTDTQYF
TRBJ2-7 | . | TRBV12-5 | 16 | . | TGTGCTAGTGGTTTGGCCAGACTGATCTCGGAGGTCGAGCAGTACTTC | CASGLARLISEVEQYF
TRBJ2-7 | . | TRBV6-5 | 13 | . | TGTGCCAGCAGTTACTCTTACAAATACGAGCAGTACTTC | CASSYSYKYEQYF
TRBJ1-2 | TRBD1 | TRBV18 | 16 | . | TGTGCCAGCTCACCAGGGACAGGGCCCGCCCTCTATGGCTACACCTTC | CASSPGTGPALYGYTF
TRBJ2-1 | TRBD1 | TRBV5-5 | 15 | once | TGTGCCAGCAGCTTTCCAGGGGGCTCCTACAATGAGCAGTTCTTC | CASSFPGGSYNEQFF
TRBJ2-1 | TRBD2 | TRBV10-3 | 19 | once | TGTGCCATCAGAGGGTCCGGGACTAGCGGGCCGAGCTCCTACAATGAGCAGTTCTTC | CAIRGSGTSGPSSYNEQFF
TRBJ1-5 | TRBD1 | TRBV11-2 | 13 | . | TGTGCCAGCAGTCGGACAGGGGGGGAGCCCCAGCATTTT | CASSRTGGEPQHF
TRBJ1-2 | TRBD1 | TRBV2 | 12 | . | TGTGCCAGCAGAGAGCAGGGGGTAGGCTACACCTTC | CASREQGVGYTF
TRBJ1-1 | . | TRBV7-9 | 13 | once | TGTGCCAGCAGCTTAGAAATGAACACTGAAGCTTTCTTT | CASSLEMNTEAFF
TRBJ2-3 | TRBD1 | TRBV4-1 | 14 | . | TGCGCCAGCAGCCGGACAGGGCCCACAGATACGCAGTATTTT | CASSRTGPTDTQYF
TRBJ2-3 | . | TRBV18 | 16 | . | TGTGCCAGCTCCCCGTTTCGGTCGGGCAGCACAGATACGCAGTATTTT | CASSPFRSGSTDTQYF
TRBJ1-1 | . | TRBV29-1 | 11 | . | TGCAGCGTAATTACAGGGCTCGAAGCTTTCTTT | CSVITGLEAFF
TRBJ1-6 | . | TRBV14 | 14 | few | TGTGCCAGCAGCCAAGGCAGGGAGTATTCACCCCTCCACTTT | CASSQGREYSPLHF
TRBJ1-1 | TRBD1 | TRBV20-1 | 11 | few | TGCAGTGCCACAGGGGTGACTGAAGCTTTCTTT | CSATGVTEAFF
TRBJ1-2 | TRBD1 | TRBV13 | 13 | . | TGTGCCAGACGCGAGGGACAGGGGAATGGCTACACCTTC | CARREGQGNGYTF
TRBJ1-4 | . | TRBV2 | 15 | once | TGTGCCAGCAGGGACCCGGGGACTGGTAATGAAAAACTGTTTTTT | CASRDPGTGNEKLFF
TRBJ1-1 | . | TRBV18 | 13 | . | TGTGCCAGCCTCTTCCAGGGCGGCACTGAAGCTTTCTTT | CASLFQGGTEAFF
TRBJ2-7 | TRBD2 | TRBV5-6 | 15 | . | TGTGCCAGCAGCTTGGTTGGGGGGGAAACCTACGAGCAGTACTTC | CASSLVGGETYEQYF
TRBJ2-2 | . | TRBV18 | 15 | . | TGTGCCAGCTCACCACGGACATTCAACACCGGGGAGCTGTTTTTT | CASSPRTFNTGELFF
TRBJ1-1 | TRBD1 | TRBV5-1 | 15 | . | TGCGCCAGCAGCCCGAGGACAGGGGCGAACACTGAAGCTTTCTTT | CASSPRTGANTEAFF
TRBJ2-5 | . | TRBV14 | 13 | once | TGTGCCAGCAGCCAAGATTTAGGCGGGACCCAGTACTTC | CASSQDLGGTQYF
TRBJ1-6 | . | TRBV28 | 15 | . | TGTGCCAGCAGTTTTATTGGGCAGCTTAATTCACCCCTCCACTTT | CASSFIGQLNSPLHF
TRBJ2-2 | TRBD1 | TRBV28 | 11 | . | TGTGCCAGCAGTGGGACAGGGAAGGTGTTTTTT | CASSGTGKVFF
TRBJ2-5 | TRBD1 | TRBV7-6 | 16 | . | TGTGCCAGCAGCTTTAGACCGGGACAGGGCCAAGAGACCCAGTACTTC | CASSFRPGQGQETQYF
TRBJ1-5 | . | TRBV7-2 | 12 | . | TGTGCCAGCAGCCTGAGCAATCAGCCCCAGCATTTT | CASSLSNQPQHF
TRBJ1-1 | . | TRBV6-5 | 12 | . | TGTGCCAGCAGTTACCCCAACACTGAAGCTTTCTTT | CASSYPNTEAFF
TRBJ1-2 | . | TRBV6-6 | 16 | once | TGTGCCAGCAGTTTACCTCAGGGGTCCTCGGGATATGGCTACACCTTC | CASSLPQGSSGYGYTF
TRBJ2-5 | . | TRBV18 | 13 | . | TGTGCCAGCTCACCAGAGCAACAAGAGACCCAGTACTTC | CASSPEQQETQYF
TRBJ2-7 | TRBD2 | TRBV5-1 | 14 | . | TGCGCCAGCACCCGAATAGCGGGAGACTACGAGCAGTACTTC | CASTRIAGDYEQYF
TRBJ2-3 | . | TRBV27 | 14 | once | TGTGCCAGCAGTTTATATCGGAGCACAGATACGCAGTATTTT | CASSLYRSTDTQYF
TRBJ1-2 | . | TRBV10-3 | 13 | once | TGTGCCATCAGTGAGTCGCCAGAGGGTGGCTACACCTTC | CAISESPEGGYTF
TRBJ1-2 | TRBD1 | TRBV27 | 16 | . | TGTGCCAGCAGCAGTTTCCACGGGACAGGGTTCTATGGCTACACCTTC | CASSSFHGTGFYGYTF
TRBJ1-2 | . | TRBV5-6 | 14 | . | TGTGCCAGCAGCTTGGATCACAGGGTCTATGGCTACACCTTC | CASSLDHRVYGYTF
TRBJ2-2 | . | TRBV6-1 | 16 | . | TGTGCCAGCAGTGATAAGCGGAGTAGCCGCACCGGGGAGCTGTTTTTT | CASSDKRSSRTGELFF
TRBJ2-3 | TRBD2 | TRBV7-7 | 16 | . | TGTGCCAGCAGTAAATACTTAGCGGGAGGGACCGATACGCAGTATTTT | CASSKYLAGGTDTQYF
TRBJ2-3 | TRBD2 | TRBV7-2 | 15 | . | TGTGCCAGCAGCTTAATGGCGGGGGGGGCGGATACGCAGTATTTT | CASSLMAGGADTQYF
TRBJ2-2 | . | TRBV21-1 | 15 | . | TGTGCCAGCAGCAAAGGTAAAGGGAGGACCGGGGAGCTGTTTTTT | CASSKGKGRTGELFF
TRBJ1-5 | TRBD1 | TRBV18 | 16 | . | TGTGCCAGCTCACATAACCGGGACAGGGAGGATCAGCCCCAGCATTTT | CASSHNRDREDQPQHF
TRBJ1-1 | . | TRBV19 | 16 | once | TGTGCCAGTAGTTGGGTCAGGGCGGCATATAACACTGAAGCTTTCTTT | CASSWVRAAYNTEAFF
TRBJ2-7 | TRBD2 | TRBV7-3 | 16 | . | TGTGCCAGCAGCTCTAAAGCGGGCGGGAGTGGCTACGAGCAGTACTTC | CASSSKAGGSGYEQYF
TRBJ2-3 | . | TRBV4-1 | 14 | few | TGCGCCAGCAGCCAAGAGGGGATAGGCGTTACGCAGTATTTT | CASSQEGIGVTQYF
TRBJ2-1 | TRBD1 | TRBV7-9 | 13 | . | TGTGCCAGCAGTGACAGGGGCCACAATGAGCAGTTCTTC | CASSDRGHNEQFF